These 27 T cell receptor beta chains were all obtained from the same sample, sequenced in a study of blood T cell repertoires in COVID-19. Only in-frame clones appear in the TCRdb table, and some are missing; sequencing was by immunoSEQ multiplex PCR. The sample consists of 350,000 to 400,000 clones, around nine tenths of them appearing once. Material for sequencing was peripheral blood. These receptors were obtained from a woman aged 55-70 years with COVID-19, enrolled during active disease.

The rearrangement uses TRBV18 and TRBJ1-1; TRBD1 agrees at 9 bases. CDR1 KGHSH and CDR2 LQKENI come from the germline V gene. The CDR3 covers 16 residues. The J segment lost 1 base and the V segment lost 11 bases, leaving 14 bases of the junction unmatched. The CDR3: CAGKESQGAGNTEAFF. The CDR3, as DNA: TGTGCCGGAAAGGAATCACAGGGGGCTGGGAACACTGAAGCTTTCTTT.

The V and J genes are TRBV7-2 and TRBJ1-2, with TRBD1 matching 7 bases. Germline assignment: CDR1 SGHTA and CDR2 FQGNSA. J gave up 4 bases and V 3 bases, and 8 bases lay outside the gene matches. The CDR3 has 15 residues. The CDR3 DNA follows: TGTGCCAGCAGCTTTATAGGGCGGGACAGCTATGGCTACACCTTC. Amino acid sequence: CASSFIGRDSYGYTF.

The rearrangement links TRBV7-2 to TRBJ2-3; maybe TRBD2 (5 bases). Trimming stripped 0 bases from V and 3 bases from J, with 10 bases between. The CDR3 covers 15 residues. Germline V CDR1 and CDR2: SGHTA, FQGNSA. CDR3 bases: TGTGCCAGCAGCTTAGCGGCTAGCTTTACAGATACGCAGTATTTT. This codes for CASSLAASFTDTQYF.

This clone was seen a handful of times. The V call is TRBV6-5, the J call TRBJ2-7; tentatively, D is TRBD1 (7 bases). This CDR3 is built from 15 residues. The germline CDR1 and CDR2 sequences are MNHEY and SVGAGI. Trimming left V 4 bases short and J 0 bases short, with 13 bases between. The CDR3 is CASSFDRDFSYEQYF. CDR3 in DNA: TGTGCCAGCAGTTTCGACAGGGACTTCTCCTACGAGCAGTACTTC.

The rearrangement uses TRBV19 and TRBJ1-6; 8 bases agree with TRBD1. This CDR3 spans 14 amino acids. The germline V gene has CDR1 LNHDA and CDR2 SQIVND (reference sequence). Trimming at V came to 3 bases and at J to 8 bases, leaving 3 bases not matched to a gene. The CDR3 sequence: CASSMDRVDSPLHF. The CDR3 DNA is TGTGCCAGTAGTATGGACAGGGTGGATTCACCCCTCCACTTT.

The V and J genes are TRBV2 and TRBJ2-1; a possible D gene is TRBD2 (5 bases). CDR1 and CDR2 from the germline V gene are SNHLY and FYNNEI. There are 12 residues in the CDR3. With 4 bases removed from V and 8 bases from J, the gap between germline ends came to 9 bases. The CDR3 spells CASSALGDEQFF. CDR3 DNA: TGTGCCAGCAGTGCCCTGGGAGATGAGCAGTTCTTC.

The CDR3 loop is CASSQNGLAGGLEINEQFF. CDR3 coding DNA: TGTGCCAGCAGCCAAAATGGACTAGCGGGGGGGCTTGAGATCAATGAGCAGTTCTTC. The chain uses TRBV4-2 and TRBJ2-1; 15 bases line up with TRBD2. The CDR3 covers 19 residues. V shed 2 bases, J shed 6 bases, and the junction held 11 bases outside the gene matches. Per the germline V gene, CDR1 is LGHNA and CDR2 is YNFKEQ.

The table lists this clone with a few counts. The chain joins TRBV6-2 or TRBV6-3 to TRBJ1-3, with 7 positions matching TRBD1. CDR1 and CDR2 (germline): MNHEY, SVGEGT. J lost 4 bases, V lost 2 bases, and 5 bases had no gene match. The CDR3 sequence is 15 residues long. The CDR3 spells CASSYRQGTGNTIYF. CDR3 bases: TGTGCCAGCAGTTACAGACAGGGTACCGGAAACACCATATATTTT.

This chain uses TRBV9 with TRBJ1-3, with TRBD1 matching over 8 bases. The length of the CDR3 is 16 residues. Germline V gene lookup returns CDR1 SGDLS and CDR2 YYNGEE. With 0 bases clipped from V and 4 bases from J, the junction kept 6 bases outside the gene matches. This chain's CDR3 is CASSVADRGRGNTIYF. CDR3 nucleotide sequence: TGTGCCAGCAGCGTAGCTGACAGGGGCAGGGGAAACACCATATATTTT.

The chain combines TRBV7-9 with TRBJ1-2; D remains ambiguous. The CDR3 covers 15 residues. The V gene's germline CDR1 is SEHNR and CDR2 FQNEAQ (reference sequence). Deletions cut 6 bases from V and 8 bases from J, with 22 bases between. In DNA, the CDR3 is TGTGCCAGCAGTTCTTACACACCTCGGTCCGGGGGCTACACCTTC. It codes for CASSSYTPRSGGYTF.

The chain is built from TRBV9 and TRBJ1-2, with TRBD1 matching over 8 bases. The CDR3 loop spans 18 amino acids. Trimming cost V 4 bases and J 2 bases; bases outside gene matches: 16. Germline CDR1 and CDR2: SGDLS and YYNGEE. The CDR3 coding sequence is TGTGCCAGCAGCACGCAGAGCAGGGGGCGCGATCTCAACTATGGCTACACCTTC. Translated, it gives CASSTQSRGRDLNYGYTF.

The CDR3: CASSPVELGIANTEAFF. The CDR3 DNA follows: TGTGCCAGCTCACCAGTGGAACTCGGGATCGCGAACACTGAAGCTTTCTTT. The chain employs TRBV18 and TRBJ1-1; no definite D call. Germline loops: CDR1 KGHSH, CDR2 LQKENI. This CDR3 is 17 amino acids long. V was cut by 2 bases and J by 1 base, with 17 bases left in between.

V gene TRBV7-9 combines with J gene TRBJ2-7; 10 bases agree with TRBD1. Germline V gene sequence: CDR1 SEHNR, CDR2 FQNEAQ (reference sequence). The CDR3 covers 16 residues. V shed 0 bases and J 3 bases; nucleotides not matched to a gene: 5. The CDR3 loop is CASSLAPGQGYYEQYF. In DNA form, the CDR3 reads TGTGCCAGCAGCTTAGCCCCGGGACAGGGGTACTACGAGCAGTACTTC.

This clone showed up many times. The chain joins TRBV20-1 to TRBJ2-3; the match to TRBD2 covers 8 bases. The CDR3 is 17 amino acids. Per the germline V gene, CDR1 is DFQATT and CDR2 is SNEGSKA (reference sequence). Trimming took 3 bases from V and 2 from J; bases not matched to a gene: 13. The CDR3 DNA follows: TGCAGTGCTAGTCGTAGCGGGGAACGCCTTCTCACAGATACGCAGTATTTT. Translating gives CSASRSGERLLTDTQYF.

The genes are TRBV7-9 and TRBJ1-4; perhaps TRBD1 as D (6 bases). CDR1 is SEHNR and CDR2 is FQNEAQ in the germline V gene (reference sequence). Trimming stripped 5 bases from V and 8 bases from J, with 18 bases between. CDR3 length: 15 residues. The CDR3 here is CASSPITGTGEKLFF. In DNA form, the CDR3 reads TGTGCCAGCAGCCCCATAACAGGGACGGGAGAAAAACTGTTTTTT.

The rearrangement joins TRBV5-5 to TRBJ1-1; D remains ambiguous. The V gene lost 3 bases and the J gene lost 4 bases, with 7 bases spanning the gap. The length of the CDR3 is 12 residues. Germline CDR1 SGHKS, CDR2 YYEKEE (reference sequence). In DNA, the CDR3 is TGTGCCAGCAGCTCCCTCGTCACTGAAGCTTTCTTT. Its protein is CASSSLVTEAFF.

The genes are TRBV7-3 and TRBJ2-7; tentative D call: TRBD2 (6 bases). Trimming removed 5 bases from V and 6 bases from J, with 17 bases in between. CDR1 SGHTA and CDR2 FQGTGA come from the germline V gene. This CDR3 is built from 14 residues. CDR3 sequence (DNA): TGTGCCAGCAGCCCGTCGGGGGTGGAGCGCGAGCAGTACTTC. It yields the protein CASSPSGVEREQYF.

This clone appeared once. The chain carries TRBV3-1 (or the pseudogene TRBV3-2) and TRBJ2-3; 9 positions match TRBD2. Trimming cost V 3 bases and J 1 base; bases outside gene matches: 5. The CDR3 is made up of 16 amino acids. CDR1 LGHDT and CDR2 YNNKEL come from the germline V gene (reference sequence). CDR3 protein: CASSHTPSGGTDTQYF. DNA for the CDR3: TGTGCCAGCAGCCATACCCCTAGCGGGGGCACAGATACGCAGTATTTT.

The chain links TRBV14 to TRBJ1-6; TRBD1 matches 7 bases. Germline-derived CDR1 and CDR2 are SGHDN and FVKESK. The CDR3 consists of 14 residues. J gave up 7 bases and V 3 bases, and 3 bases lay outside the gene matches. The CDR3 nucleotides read TGTGCCAGCAGCCAGACAGGGCGGAATTCACCCCTCCACTTT. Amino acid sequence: CASSQTGRNSPLHF.

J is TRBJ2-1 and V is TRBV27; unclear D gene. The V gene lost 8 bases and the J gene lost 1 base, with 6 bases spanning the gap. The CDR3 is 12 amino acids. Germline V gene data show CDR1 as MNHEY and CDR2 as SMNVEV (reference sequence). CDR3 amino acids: CASWRSYNEQFF. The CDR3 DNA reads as TGTGCCAGCTGGCGGTCCTACAATGAGCAGTTCTTC.

The CDR3 protein is CASSQRETGPTNEKLFF. The CDR3 DNA reads TGTGCCAGCAGCCAACGGGAAACTGGGCCAACTAATGAAAAACTGTTTTTT. The gene calls are TRBV3-1 (or the pseudogene TRBV3-2) and TRBJ1-4, with D uncertain. The CDR3 length is 17 residues. The V end was cut by 2 bases, the J end by 0 bases, with 13 bases between. Germline V gives CDR1 LGHDT, CDR2 YNNKEL (reference sequence).

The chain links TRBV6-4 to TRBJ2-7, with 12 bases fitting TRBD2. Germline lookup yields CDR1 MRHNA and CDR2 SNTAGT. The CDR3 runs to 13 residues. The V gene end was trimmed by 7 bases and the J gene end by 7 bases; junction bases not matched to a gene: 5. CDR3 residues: CASTELAGGEQYF. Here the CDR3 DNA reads TGTGCCAGCACAGAACTAGCGGGGGGTGAGCAGTACTTC.

CDR3 sequence: CASSLGDRTDEKLFF. CDR3 DNA: TGTGCCAGCAGTTTGGGGGATAGGACAGATGAAAAACTGTTTTTT. J is TRBJ1-4 and V is TRBV28, with D possibly TRBD1 on 6 matching bases. CDR3 length: 15 residues. The ends were cut back, 3 bases at V and 6 bases at J, with 14 bases in the middle. Germline V lookup: CDR1 MDHEN, CDR2 SYDVKM.

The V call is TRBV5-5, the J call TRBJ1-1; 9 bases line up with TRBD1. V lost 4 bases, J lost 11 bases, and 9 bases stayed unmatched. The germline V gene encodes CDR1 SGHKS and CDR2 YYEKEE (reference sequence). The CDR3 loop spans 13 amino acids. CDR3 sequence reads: CASSLGQGKSAFF. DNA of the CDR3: TGTGCCAGCAGCCTAGGACAGGGGAAGTCGGCTTTCTTT.

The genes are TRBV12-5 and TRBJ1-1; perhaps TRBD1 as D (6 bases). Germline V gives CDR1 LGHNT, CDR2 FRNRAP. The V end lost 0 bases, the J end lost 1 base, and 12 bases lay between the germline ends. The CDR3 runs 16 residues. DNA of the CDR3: TGTGCTAGTGGTTTGGTACTCTGGGACAAGAACACTGAAGCTTTCTTT. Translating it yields CASGLVLWDKNTEAFF.

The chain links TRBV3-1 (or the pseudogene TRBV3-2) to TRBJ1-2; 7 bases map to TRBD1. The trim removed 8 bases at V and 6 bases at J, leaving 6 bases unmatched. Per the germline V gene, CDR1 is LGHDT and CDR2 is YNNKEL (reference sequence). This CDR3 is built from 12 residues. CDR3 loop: CASWGQGDGYTF. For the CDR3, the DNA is TGTGCCAGCTGGGGGCAGGGGGATGGCTACACCTTC.

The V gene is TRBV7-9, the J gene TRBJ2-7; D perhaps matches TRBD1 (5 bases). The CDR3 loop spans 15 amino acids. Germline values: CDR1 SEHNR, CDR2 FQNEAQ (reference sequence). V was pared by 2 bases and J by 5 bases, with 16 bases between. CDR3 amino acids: CASSLTRQWSDEQYF. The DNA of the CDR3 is TGTGCCAGCAGCTTAACCCGACAGTGGTCGGACGAGCAGTACTTC.